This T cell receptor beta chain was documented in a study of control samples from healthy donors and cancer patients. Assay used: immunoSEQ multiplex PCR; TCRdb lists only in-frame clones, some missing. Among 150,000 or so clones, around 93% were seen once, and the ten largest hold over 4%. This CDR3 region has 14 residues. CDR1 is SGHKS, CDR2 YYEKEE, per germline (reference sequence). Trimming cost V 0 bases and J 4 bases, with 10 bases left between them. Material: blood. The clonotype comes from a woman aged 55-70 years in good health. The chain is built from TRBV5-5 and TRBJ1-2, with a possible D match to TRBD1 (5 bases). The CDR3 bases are TGTGCCAGCAGCTTGGAGACAGATGCCTATGGCTACACCTTC. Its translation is CASSLETDAYGYTF.